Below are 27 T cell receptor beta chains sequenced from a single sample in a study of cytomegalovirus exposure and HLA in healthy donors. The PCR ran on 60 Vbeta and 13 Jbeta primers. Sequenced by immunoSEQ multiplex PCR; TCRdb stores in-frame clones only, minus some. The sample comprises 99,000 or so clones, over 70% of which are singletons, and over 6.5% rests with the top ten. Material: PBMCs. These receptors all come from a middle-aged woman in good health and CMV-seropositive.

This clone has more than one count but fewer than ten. CDR3 protein: CASSNQIPAANTGELFF. CDR3 sequence (DNA): TGTGCCAGCAGCAACCAAATACCAGCGGCGAACACCGGGGAGCTGTTTTTT. The chain joins TRBV5-5 to TRBJ2-2, with D tentatively TRBD2 (5 bases). Looked up from germline, CDR1 is SGHKS and CDR2 is YYEKEE (reference sequence). Trimming shortened V by 4 bases and J by 0 bases, and 16 bases separated the two germline ends. The CDR3 covers 17 residues.

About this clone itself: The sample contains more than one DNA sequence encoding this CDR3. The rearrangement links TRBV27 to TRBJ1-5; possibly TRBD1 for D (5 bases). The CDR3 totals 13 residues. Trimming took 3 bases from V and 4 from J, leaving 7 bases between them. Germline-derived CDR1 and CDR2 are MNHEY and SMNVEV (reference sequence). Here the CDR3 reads CASSLGQNQPQHF. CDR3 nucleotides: TGTGCCAGCAGTTTGGGGCAGAATCAGCCCCAGCATTTT.

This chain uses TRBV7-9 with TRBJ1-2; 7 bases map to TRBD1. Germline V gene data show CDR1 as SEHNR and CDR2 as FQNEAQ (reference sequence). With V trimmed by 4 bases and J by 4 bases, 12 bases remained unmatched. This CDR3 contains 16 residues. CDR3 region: CASSSWDRAGRYGYTF. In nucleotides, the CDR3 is TGTGCCAGCAGCTCATGGGACAGAGCAGGTCGCTATGGCTACACCTTC.

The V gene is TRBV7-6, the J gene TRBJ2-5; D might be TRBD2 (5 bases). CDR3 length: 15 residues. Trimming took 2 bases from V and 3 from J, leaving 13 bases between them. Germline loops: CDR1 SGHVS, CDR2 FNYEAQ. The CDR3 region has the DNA TGTGCCAGCAGCTTACGCCTAGCACTCAAAGAGACCCAGTACTTC. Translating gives CASSLRLALKETQYF.

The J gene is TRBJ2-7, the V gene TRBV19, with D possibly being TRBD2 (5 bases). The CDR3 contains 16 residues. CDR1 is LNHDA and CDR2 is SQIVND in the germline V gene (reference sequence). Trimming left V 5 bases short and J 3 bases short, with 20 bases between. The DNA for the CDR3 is TGTGCCAGTAGTCGAAACGGACTGGCTCAACTCTACGAGCAGTACTTC. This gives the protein CASSRNGLAQLYEQYF.

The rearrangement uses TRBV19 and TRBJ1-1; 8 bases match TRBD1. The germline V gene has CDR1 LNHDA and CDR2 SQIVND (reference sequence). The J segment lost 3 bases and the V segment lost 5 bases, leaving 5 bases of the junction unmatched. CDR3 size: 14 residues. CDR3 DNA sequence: TGTGCCAGTAGTGTCAGGGGGCGAGACACTGAAGCTTTCTTT. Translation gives CASSVRGRDTEAFF.

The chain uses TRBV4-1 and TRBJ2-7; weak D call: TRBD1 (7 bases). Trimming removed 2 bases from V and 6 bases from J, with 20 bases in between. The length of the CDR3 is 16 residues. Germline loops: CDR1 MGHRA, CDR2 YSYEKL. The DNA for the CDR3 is TGCGCCAGCAGCCAACCTAGACAGGGAGGTAGGGGCGAGCAGTACTTC. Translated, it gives CASSQPRQGGRGEQYF.

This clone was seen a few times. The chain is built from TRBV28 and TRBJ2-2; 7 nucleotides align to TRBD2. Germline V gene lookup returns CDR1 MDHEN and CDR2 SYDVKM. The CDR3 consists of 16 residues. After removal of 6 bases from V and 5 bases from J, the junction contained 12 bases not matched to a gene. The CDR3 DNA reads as TGTGCCAGCAGACTCAACTGGGGAGGGAGGACCGGGGAGCTGTTTTTT. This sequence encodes CASRLNWGGRTGELFF.

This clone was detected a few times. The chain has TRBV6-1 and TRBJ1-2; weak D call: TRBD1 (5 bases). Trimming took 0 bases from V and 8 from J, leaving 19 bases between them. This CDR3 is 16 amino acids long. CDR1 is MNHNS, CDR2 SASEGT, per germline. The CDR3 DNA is TGTGCCAGCAGTGAAGCTCATCTATTGGCAGGGTCCGGCTACACCTTC. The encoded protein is CASSEAHLLAGSGYTF.

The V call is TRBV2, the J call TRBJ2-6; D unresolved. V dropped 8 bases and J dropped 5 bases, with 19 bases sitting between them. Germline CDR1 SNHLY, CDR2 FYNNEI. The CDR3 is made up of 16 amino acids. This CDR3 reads CASSASEVVRANVLTF. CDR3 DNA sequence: TGTGCCAGCTCGGCCAGTGAGGTTGTAAGGGCCAACGTCCTGACTTTC.

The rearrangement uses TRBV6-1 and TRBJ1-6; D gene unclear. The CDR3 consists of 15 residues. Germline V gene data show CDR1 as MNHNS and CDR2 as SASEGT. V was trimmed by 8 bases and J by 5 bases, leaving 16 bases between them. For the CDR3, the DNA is TGTGCCAGCTCCTCGGGTTTCCTTAATAATTCACCCCTCCACTTT. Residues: CASSSGFLNNSPLHF.

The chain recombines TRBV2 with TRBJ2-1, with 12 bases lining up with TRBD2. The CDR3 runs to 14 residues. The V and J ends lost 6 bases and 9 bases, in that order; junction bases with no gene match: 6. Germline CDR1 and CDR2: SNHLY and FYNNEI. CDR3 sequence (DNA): TGTGCCAGCAGCCGGGCTAGCGGGGGGGTTGAGCAGTTCTTC. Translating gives CASSRASGGVEQFF. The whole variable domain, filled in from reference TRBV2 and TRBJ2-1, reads EPEVTQTPSHQVTQMGQEVILRCVPISNHLYFYWYRQILGQKVEFLVSFYNNEISEKSEIFDDQFSVERPDGSNFTLKIRSTKLEDSAMYFCASSRASGGVEQFFGPGTRLTVL.

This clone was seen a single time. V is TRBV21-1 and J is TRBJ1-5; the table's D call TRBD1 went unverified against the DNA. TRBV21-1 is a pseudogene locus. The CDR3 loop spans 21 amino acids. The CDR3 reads CASSKNPPPTGWTYSNQPQHF. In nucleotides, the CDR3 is TGTGCCAGCAGCAAAAACCCCCCCCCGACAGGGTGGACCTATAGCAATCAGCCCCAGCATTTT.

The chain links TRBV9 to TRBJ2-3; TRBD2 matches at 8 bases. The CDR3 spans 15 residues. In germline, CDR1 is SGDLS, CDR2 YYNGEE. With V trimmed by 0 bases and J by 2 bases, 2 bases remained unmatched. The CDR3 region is CASSVEAGATDTQYF. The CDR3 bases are TGTGCCAGCAGCGTAGAAGCGGGGGCCACAGATACGCAGTATTTT.

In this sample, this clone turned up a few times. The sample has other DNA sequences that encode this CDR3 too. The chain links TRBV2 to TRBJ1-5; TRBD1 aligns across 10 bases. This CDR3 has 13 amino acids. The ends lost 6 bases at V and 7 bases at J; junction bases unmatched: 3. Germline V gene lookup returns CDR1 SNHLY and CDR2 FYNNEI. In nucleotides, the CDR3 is TGTGCCAGCAGAGGGACAGGGGACCAGCCCCAGCATTTT. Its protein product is CASRGTGDQPQHF.

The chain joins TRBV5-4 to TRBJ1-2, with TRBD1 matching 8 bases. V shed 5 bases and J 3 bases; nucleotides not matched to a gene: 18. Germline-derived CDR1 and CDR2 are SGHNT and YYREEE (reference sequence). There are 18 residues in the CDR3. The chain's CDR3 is CASRPAGQGRSQDYGYTF. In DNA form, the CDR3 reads TGTGCCAGCAGACCGGCCGGACAGGGAAGGTCCCAGGACTATGGCTACACCTTC.

The DNA for the CDR3 is TGTGCCAGCAGCCCAGGGACAGGGAGGACGGATACGCAGTATTTT. It is translated as CASSPGTGRTDTQYF. The chain joins TRBV5-4 to TRBJ2-3; 9 nucleotides line up with TRBD1. The germline CDR1 and CDR2 sequences are SGHNT and YYREEE (reference sequence). The V gene end was trimmed by 4 bases and the J gene end by 6 bases; junction bases not matched to a gene: 9. The CDR3 loop spans 15 amino acids.

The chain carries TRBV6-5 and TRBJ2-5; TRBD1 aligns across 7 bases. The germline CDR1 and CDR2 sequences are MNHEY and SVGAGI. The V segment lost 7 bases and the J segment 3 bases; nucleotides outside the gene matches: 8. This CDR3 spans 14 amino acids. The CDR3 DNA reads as TGTGCCAGCAACTTAAGGGGGCCCGAAGAGACCCAGTACTTC. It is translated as CASNLRGPEETQYF.

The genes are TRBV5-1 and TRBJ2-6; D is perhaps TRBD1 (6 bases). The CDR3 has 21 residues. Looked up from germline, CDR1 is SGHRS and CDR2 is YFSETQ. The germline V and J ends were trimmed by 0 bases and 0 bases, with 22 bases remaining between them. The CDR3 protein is CASSLVIGLRTAISGANVLTF. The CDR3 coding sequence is TGCGCCAGCAGCTTGGTAATAGGTTTAAGGACAGCAATCTCTGGGGCCAACGTCCTGACTTTC.

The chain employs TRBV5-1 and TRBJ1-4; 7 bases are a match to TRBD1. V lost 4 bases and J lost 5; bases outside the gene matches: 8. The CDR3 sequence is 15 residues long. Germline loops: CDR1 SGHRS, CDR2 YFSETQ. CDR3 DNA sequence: TGCGCCAGCAGCGGGGGGACAGACCTCAATGAAAAACTGTTTTTT. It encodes CASSGGTDLNEKLFF.

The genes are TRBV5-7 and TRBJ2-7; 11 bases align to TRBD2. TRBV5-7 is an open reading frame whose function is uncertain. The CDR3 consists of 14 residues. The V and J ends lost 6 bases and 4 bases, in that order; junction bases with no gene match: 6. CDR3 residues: CASNVAGGSYEQYF. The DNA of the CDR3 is TGTGCCAGCAACGTAGCGGGGGGGTCTTACGAGCAGTACTTC.

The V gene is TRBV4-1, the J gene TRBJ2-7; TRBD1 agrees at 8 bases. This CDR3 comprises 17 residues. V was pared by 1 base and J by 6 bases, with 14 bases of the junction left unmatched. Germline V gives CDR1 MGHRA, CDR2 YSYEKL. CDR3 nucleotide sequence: TGCGCCAGCAGCCAAGTAGTGTTACCGGGACAGGAAGGCGAGCAGTACTTC. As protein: CASSQVVLPGQEGEQYF.

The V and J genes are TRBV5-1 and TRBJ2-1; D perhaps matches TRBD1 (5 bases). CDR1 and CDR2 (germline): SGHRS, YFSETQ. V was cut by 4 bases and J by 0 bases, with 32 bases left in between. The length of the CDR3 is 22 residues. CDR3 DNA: TGCGCCAGCAGCGCGGACCTTAGAGTACGGACACCCCTCACGAGCTCCTACAATGAGCAGTTCTTC. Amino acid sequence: CASSADLRVRTPLTSSYNEQFF.

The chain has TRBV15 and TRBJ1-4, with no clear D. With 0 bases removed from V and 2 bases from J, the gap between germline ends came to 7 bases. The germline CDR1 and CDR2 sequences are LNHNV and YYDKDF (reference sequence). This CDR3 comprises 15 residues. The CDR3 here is CATSREAATNEKLFF. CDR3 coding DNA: TGTGCCACCAGCAGAGAAGCTGCCACTAATGAAAAACTGTTTTTT.

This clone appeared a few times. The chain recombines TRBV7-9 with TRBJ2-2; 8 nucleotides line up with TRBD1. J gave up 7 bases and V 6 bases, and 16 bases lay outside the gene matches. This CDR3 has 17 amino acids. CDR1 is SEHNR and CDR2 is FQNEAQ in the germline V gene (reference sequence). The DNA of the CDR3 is TGTGCCAGCAGTTTGACACCACCGGGACAGGTGGTCGGGGAGCTGTTTTTT. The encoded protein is CASSLTPPGQVVGELFF.

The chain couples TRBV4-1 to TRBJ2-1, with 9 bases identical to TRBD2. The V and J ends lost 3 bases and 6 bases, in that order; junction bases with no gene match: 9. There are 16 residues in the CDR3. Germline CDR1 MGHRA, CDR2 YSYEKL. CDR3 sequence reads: CASSHLRAGGSNEQFF. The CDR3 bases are TGCGCCAGCAGCCATCTTCGGGCGGGAGGGTCCAATGAGCAGTTCTTC.

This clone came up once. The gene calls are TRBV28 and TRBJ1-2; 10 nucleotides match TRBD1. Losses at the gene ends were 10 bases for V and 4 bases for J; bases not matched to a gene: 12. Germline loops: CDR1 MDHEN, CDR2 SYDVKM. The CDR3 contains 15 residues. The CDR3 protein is CANPAGTGAAYGYTF. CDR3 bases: TGTGCCAACCCGGCCGGGACAGGGGCCGCCTATGGCTACACCTTC.